This TCR beta chain is from a study of blood T cells in healthy people across ages. Primed by a sample-barcoded 5' primer and a J-beta primer mix, a second PCR proceeded for about 7 to 11 cycles. Each cDNA molecule was tagged by a template-switch adaptor with 12 random nucleotides. TCRdb itself ran the 5' RACE reads through MiXCR, one entry per CDR3 protein. This table holds hundreds of thousands of distinct CDR3 sequences, less than 35% found once. Study-wide findings and caveats: Per-million-T-cell TCR beta diversity fell roughly linearly with age. It was found that TCR beta diversity correlated strongly with the percentage of naive T cells.

This clonotype was picked up many times. Its matching antigen is unknown. This CDR3 spans 13 amino acids. Per germline, CDR1 MNHEY and CDR2 SVGEGT. V dropped 6 bases and J dropped 3 bases, with 11 bases sitting between them. J is TRBJ1-2 and V is TRBV6-2 or TRBV6-3; weak D call: TRBD1 (5 bases). The specimen sequenced was blood. This clonotype originated in a woman older than 75 in good health. For the CDR3, the DNA is TGTGCCAGCAGAGAAGGGACCGACTATGGCTACACCTTC. This gives the protein CASREGTDYGYTF.